A single TCR beta chain is shown here with its context. With V trimmed by 4 bases and J by 9 bases, 12 bases remained unmatched. The CDR3 is made up of 17 amino acids. Germline loops: CDR1 SGHVS, CDR2 FQNEAQ. Using immunoSEQ multiplex PCR, the repertoire was profiled, and TCRdb retains in-frame clones only, with some absent. The table lists around 40,000 clones, almost 85% of them singletons. The data belong to a study of blood T cell repertoires in COVID-19. Study summary: T cells, B-cell-depleted T cells, or PBMCs supplied cDNA or gDNA.

The V gene is TRBV7-8, the J gene TRBJ1-6; 10 positions match TRBD1. The sequence was obtained from a human donor in a cohort sampled during active COVID-19. Sequenced sample: peripheral blood. The CDR3 DNA sequence: TGTGCCAGCAGCTCAAGGGTCGGGACAGGGGATCGTTCACCCCTCCACTTT. Translating gives CASSSRVGTGDRSPLHF.